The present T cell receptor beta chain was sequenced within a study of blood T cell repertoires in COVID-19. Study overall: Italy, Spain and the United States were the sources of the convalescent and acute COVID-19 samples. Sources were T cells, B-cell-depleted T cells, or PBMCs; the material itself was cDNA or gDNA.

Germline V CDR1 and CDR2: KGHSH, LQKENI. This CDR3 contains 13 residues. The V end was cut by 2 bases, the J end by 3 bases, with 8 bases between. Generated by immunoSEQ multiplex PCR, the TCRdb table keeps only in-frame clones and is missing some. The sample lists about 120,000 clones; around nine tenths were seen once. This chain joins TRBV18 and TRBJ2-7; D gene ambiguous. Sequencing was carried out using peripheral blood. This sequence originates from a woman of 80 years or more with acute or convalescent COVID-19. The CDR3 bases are TGTGCCAGCTCACCAGCTTGGCACTACGAGCAGTACTTC. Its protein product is CASSPAWHYEQYF.